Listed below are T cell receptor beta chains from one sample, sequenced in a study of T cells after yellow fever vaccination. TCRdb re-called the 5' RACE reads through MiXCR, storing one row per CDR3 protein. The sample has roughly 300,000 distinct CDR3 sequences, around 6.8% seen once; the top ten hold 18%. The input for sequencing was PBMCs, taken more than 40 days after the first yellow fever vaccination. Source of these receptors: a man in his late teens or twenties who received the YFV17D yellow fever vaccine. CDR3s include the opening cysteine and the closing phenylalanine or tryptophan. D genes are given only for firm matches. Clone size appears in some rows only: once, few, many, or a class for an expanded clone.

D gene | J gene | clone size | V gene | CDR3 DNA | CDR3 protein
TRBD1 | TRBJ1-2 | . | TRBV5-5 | TGTGCCAGCAGCCAAACAGGGGGCGTACGCTACACCTTC | CASSQTGGVRYTF
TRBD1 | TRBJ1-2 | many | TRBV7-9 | TGTGCCAGCAGCCCATCGACAGGGGACTATGGCTACACCTTC | CASSPSTGDYGYTF
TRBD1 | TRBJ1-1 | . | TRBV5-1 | TGCGCCAGCAGATTAGGGGACAGCCTGAACACTGAAGCTTTCTTT | CASRLGDSLNTEAFF
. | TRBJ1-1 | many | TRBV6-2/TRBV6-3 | TGTGCCAGCAGTTACGGGACCCTGAACACTGAAGCTTTCTTT | CASSYGTLNTEAFF
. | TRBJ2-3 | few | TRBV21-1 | TGTGCCAGCAGCTTCTCTGTAGGGGCAGATACGCAGTATTTT | CASSFSVGADTQYF
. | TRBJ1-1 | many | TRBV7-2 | TGTGCCAGCAGCTTAGCAGGGGGAAGGACTGAAGCTTTCTTT | CASSLAGGRTEAFF
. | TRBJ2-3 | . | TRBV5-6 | TGTGCCAGTACGGGCGGCACAGGGCCGTTCTACGATACGCAGTATTTT | CASTGGTGPFYDTQYF
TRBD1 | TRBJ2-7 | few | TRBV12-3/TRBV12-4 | TGTGCCAGCAGTTTACAACCGGGGACAGACTCCGAGCAGTACTTC | CASSLQPGTDSEQYF
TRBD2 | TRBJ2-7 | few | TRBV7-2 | TGTGCCAGCAGCTTAGTAGCGGCTAGCGGGGGCCTGGGGCAGTACTTC | CASSLVAASGGLGQYF
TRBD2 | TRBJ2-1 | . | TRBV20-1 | TGCAGTGCTAGAGAGGTAGCGGGGGGCTCCTACAATGAGCAGTTCTTC | CSAREVAGGSYNEQFF
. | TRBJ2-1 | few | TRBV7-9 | TGTGCCAGCAGCTTAGTCGGCGGGCAGGTTGGGGTTTCCTACAATGAGCAGTTCTTC | CASSLVGGQVGVSYNEQFF
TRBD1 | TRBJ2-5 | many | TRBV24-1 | TGTGCCACCAGTGACGGACAGGTCGGAGAGACCCAGTACTTC | CATSDGQVGETQYF
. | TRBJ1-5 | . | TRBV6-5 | TGTGCCAGCAGTTATACGCAGGATAGCAATCAGCCCCAGCATTTT | CASSYTQDSNQPQHF
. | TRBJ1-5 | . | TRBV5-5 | TGTGCCAGCAGCTCCGCGAGCAATCAGCCCCAGCATTTT | CASSSASNQPQHF
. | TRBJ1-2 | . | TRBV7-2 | TGTGCCAGCAGGTTCGACCTGCGGGGCTCCTATGGCTACACCTTC | CASRFDLRGSYGYTF
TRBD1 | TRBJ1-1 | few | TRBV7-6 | TGTGCCAGCAGCTTACCGGGACAGGGGACTGAGGCTTTCTTT | CASSLPGQGTEAFF
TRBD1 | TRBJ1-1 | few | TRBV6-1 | TGTGCCAGCAGCCGGGACAGGGGGCCTGAGGACACTGAAGCTTTCTTT | CASSRDRGPEDTEAFF
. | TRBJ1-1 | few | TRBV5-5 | TGTGCCAGCAGCCCAGCCGGAGGTTCGCCTGAAGCTTTCTTT | CASSPAGGSPEAFF
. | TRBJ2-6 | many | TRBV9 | TGTGCCAGCAGCGTAGTGGGCTCTGGGGCCAACGTCCTGACTTTC | CASSVVGSGANVLTF
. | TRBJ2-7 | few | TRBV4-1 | TGCGCCAGCAGCCAAAGGCAGGGACTGTCTACCTACGAGCAGTACTTC | CASSQRQGLSTYEQYF
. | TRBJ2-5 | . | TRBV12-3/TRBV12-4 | TGTGCCAGCAGTTTCCGCTACCTTGGGACCCAGTACTTC | CASSFRYLGTQYF
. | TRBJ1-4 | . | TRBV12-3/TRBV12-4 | TGTGCCAGCAGTTTGGTTACGGAAAAACTGTTTTTT | CASSLVTEKLFF
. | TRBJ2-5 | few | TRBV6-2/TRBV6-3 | TGTGCCAGCAGCTGGTCCTCTCGGGAGACCCAGTACTTC | CASSWSSRETQYF
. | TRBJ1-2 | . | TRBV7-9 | TGTGCCAGCAGCTCCGACTCGGGGGCTGGCTACACCTTC | CASSSDSGAGYTF
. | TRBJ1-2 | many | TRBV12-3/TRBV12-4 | TGTGCCAGCACCCCATCAGGGAGCTATGGCTACACCTTC | CASTPSGSYGYTF
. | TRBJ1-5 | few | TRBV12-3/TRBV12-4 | TGTGCCAGCAGTTTCCTTCAGGCGCCCTATAGCAATCAGCCCCAGCATTTT | CASSFLQAPYSNQPQHF
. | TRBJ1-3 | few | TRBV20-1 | TGCAGTGCTAGAGGCGCAGCTGGAAACACCATATATTTT | CSARGAAGNTIYF
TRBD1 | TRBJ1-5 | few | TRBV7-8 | TGTGCCAGCCTCCGATCGTACAGGGGGCCTCAGCCCCAGCATTTT | CASLRSYRGPQPQHF
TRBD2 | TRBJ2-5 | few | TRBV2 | TGTGCCAGCAGGGACGGACTAGCGGGGAACCAAGAGACCCAGTACTTC | CASRDGLAGNQETQYF
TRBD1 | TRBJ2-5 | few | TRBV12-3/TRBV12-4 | TGTGCCAGCAGTTTAAAGGACAGGGGAGAGCGTGCGAAGACCCAGTACTTC | CASSLKDRGERAKTQYF
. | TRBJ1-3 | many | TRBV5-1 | TGCGCCAGCAGCGCCTCAGGATTCTCTGGAAACACCATATATTTT | CASSASGFSGNTIYF
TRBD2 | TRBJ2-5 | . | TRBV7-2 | TGTGCCAGCAGCCCGGGAGCGGGGAGGAGGGAGACCCAGTACTTC | CASSPGAGRRETQYF
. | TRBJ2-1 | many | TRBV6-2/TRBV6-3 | TGTGCCAGCAGTCCCCTTCCGGGCAGGGGTAAATTTACAAATGAGCAGTTCTTC | CASSPLPGRGKFTNEQFF
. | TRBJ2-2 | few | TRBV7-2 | TGTGCCAGCAGCCGACCAGGGTTGAGCGGGGAGCTGTTTTTT | CASSRPGLSGELFF
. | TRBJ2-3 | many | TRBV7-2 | TGTGCCAGCAGCTTAGTGTCCAGGGAAGATACGCAGTATTTT | CASSLVSREDTQYF
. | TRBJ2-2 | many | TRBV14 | TGTGCTAGCAGCCAGGACAGTGGGGAGCTGTTTTTT | CASSQDSGELFF
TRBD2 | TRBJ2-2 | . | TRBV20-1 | TGCAGTGCTAGAGAAACGGGGGGGGGCACCGGGGAGCTGTTTTTT | CSARETGGGTGELFF
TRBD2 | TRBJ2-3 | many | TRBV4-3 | TGCGCCAGCAGCCAAGAGTTAGCGGGGTACAACACAGATACGCAGTATTTT | CASSQELAGYNTDTQYF
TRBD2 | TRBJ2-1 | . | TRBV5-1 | TGCGCCAGCAGCTTGGGATTTACTAGCGGGGGGGGCTCCTACAATGAGCAGTTCTTC | CASSLGFTSGGGSYNEQFF
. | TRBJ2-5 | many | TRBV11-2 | TGTGCCAGCAGCTTAGCCCCCCAGTGGTTAGGGGAGACCCAGTACTTC | CASSLAPQWLGETQYF
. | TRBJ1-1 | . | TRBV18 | TGTGCCAGCTCCCCCCGGGGGGCAGGGAACACTGAAGCTTTCTTT | CASSPRGAGNTEAFF
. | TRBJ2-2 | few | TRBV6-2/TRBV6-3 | TGTGCCAGCAGAGATGACAGGATGAACACCGGGGAGCTGTTTTTT | CASRDDRMNTGELFF
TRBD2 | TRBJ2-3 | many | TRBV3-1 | TGTGCCAGCAGCCTCATTAGCGGGGCCAGCAGAGATACGCAGTATTTT | CASSLISGASRDTQYF
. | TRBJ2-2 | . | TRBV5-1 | TGCGCCAGCAGCACCGGACAGACCGGGGAGCTGTTTTTT | CASSTGQTGELFF
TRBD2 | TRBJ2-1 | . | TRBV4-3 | TGCGCCAGCAGCCAAGATCCGGGGGGTGTTGATGAGCAGTTCTTC | CASSQDPGGVDEQFF
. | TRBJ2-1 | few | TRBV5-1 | TGCGCCAGCAGCTTGGTACCAACGTCCTACAATGAGCAGTTCTTC | CASSLVPTSYNEQFF
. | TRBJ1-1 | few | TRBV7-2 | TGTGCCAGCAGCTTAGTTGGGCTGGACACTGAAGCTTTCTTT | CASSLVGLDTEAFF
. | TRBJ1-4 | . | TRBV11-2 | TGTGCCAGCAGCTCCCCCGCCAAGAGTCTGTTTTTT | CASSSPAKSLFF
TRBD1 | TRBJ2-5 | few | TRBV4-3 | TGCGCCAGCAGCCAAGACCGACAGGGTGTAAAGACCCAGTACTTC | CASSQDRQGVKTQYF
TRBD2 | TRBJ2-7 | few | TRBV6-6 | TGTGCCAGCAGTTACACCTTAGCGGGGGTTTACTTC | CASSYTLAGVYF
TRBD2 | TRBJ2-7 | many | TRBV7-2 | TGTGCCAGCAGCTTTCGCCCAGCGGGGGGGAGTGACGAGCAGTACTTC | CASSFRPAGGSDEQYF
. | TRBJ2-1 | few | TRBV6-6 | TGTGCCAGTGCCCCCGGGGTCTCGTTCGTCTTC | CASAPGVSFVF
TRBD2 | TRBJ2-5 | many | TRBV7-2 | TGTGCCAGCAGCTTCGTGGCGGGGGGCCAAGAGACCCAGTACTTC | CASSFVAGGQETQYF
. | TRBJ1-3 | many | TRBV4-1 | TGCGCCAGCAGCCAAGGCCACTCTGGAAACACCATATATTTT | CASSQGHSGNTIYF
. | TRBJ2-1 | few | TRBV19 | TGTGCCACTATCACAGGGTTAGATGAGCAGTTCTTC | CATITGLDEQFF
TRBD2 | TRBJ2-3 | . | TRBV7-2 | TGTGCCAGCAGCTTCTACGGGGACTACACAGATACGCAGTATTTT | CASSFYGDYTDTQYF
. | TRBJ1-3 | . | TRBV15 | TGTGCCACCAGCAGAGCGAAGATGGCGGGAAACACCATATATTTT | CATSRAKMAGNTIYF
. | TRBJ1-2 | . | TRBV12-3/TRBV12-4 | TGTGCCAGCAGGGTTACAGCACCCGTATCTAACTATGGCTACACCTTC | CASRVTAPVSNYGYTF
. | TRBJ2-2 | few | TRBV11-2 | TGTGCCAGCAGCTTAATGGCCGCCGGGGAGCTGTTTTTT | CASSLMAAGELFF